The 7 T cell receptor beta chains listed next were all sequenced from one sample in a study of T cell responses to AZD1222 COVID-19 vaccine. This table comes from immunoSEQ multiplex PCR, and its TCRdb copy is limited to in-frame clones, with some not included. Seen here are about 160,000 clones, 92% observed once, and the top ten hold 4.4%. The specimen comprised peripheral blood, sampled on day 0 of MenACWY control vaccination. The receptors derive from an adult in good health.

The V gene is TRBV19, the J gene TRBJ2-3, with 11 nucleotides matching TRBD2. The length of the CDR3 is 16 residues. Germline CDR1 and CDR2: LNHDA and SQIVND (reference sequence). V shed 7 bases, J shed 3 bases, and the junction held 9 bases outside the gene matches. The CDR3 DNA reads as TGTGCCAGTACGTCCCCCGGGACTAGCGGAACAGATACGCAGTATTTT. Protein sequence: CASTSPGTSGTDTQYF. Full variable domain (rest looked up from reference TRBV19 and TRBJ2-3): DGGITQSPKYLFRKEGQNVTLSCEQNLNHDAMYWYRQDPGQGLRLIYYSQIVNDFQKGDIAEGYSVSREKKESFPLTVTSAQKNPTAFYLCASTSPGTSGTDTQYFGPGTRLTVL.

The V gene is TRBV12-5, the J gene TRBJ1-5; the D is unclear. Germline lookup yields CDR1 LGHNT and CDR2 FRNRAP. V dropped 1 base and J dropped 7 bases, with 5 bases sitting between them. CDR3 length: 12 residues. CDR3 in DNA: TGTGCTAGTGGTTTGGGGGAACAGCCCCAGCATTTT. Its protein is CASGLGEQPQHF.

V and J are TRBV4-1 and TRBJ2-1; D uncertain. CDR1 and CDR2 (germline): MGHRA, YSYEKL. The CDR3 is 15 amino acids. V shed 1 base and J shed 1 base, with 8 bases lying between them. CDR3 amino acids: CASSQASLSYNEQFF. The DNA for the CDR3 is TGCGCCAGCAGCCAAGCATCTTTATCCTACAATGAGCAGTTCTTC.

The V gene is TRBV5-1, the J gene TRBJ1-1; no clear D. CDR1 and CDR2 (germline): SGHRS, YFSETQ. There are 14 residues in the CDR3. V dropped 1 base and J dropped 0 bases, with 7 bases sitting between them. For the CDR3, the DNA is TGCGCCAGCAGCTTGCTCCGAATGAACACTGAAGCTTTCTTT. This translates into CASSLLRMNTEAFF.

This clone has just a few counts. The chain recombines TRBV11-3 with TRBJ2-7; 7 bases map to TRBD2. V shed 7 bases, J shed 7 bases, and the junction held 13 bases outside the gene matches. Germline V CDR1 and CDR2: SGHNT, YENEEA. CDR3 size: 14 residues. This chain's CDR3 is CASTYGEGAREQYF. In nucleotides, the CDR3 is TGTGCCAGCACCTACGGGGAGGGAGCGCGAGAGCAGTACTTC.

The V gene is TRBV6-4, the J gene TRBJ2-3; D remains ambiguous. Germline V CDR1 and CDR2: MRHNA, SNTAGT. This CDR3 has 15 residues. V was clipped by 6 bases and J by 2 bases, with 15 bases between them. The CDR3 sequence is CASSLSGAPTDTQYF. In DNA form, the CDR3 reads TGTGCCAGCAGCCTTTCTGGCGCGCCCACAGATACGCAGTATTTT.

The chain couples TRBV19 to TRBJ1-2, with a possible D match to TRBD1 (5 bases). The V gene's germline CDR1 is LNHDA and CDR2 SQIVND (reference sequence). V gave up 6 bases and J gave up 8 bases, with 19 bases separating them. The CDR3 extends over 14 amino acids. The DNA of the CDR3 is TGTGCCAGTAGCTCAGGCCCCGGTCGGGGGGGCTACACCTTC. Translating gives CASSSGPGRGGYTF.